This T cell receptor (beta chain) was recovered during a study of blood T cell repertoires in COVID-19. Overall study: COVID-19 samples, acute and convalescent, were from the United States, Italy and Spain. From T cells, B-cell-depleted T cells, or PBMCs came the material, which was cDNA or gDNA.

The V end lost 6 bases, the J end lost 0 bases, and 25 bases lay between the germline ends. The V gene's germline CDR1 is SGHNT and CDR2 YYREEE (reference sequence). The CDR3 sequence is 19 residues long. Recruited during active infection, patients (from Seattle) were subsequently followed longitudinally. By its share, this clone is medium-sized (0.01 to 0.1%). The table came from immunoSEQ multiplex PCR; TCRdb's copy has only in-frame clones and leaves some out. The sample includes approximately 70,000 clones, more than 85% of them seen just once. This TCR came from a middle-aged man with COVID-19, enrolled during active disease. Sequencing was performed on peripheral blood. The gene calls are TRBV5-4 and TRBJ1-3, with D maybe TRBD1 (5 bases). CDR3 coding DNA: TGTGCCAGCACCATAAAGGGGAAGGGGCCCTCATCCTCTGGAAACACCATATATTTT. Protein: CASTIKGKGPSSSGNTIYF.